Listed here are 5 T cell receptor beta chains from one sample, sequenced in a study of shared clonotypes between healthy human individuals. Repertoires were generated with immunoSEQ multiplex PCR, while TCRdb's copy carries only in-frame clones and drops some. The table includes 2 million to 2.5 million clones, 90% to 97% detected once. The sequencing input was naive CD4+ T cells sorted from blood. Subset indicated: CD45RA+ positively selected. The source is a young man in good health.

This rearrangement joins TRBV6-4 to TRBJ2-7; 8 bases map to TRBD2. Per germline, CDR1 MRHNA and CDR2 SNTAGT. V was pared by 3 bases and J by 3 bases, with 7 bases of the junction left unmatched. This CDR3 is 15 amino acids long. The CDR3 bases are TGTGCCAGCAGTGAAGGACTAGCAATGATCTACGAGCAGTACTTC. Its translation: CASSEGLAMIYEQYF.

For the CDR3, the DNA is TGTGCCTGGACGCCGAGGGGGCCTGAAGCTTTCTTT. Encoded protein: CAWTPRGPEAFF. This chain links TRBV30 with TRBJ1-1; TRBD1 aligns across 7 bases. Germline CDR1 GTSNPN, CDR2 SVGIG (reference sequence). Losses at the gene ends were 4 bases for V and 6 bases for J; bases not matched to a gene: 5. The CDR3 is 12 residues long.

CDR3 sequence: CASSSCQANTGELFF. CDR3 nucleotides: TGTGCCAGCAGTTCATGCCAAGCAAACACCGGGGAGCTGTTTTTT. The rearrangement joins TRBV27 to TRBJ2-2, with unresolved D. This CDR3 has 15 amino acids. Germline-derived CDR1 and CDR2 are MNHEY and SMNVEV (reference sequence). V was shortened by 4 bases and J by 2 bases, with 11 bases between the two germline ends.

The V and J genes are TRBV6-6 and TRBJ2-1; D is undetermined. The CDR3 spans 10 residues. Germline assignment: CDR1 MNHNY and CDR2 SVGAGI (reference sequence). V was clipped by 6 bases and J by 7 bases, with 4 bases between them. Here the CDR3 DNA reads TGTGCCAGCAGACATAATGAGCAGTTCTTC. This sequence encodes CASRHNEQFF.

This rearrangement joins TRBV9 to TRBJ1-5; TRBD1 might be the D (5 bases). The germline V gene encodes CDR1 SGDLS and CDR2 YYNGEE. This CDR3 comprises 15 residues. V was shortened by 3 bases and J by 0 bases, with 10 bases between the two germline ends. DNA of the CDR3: TGTGCCAGCAGCGCGGGTACAGGTAGCAATCAGCCCCAGCATTTT. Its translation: CASSAGTGSNQPQHF.